The 17 T cell receptor beta chains in this list originate from one sample, sequenced in a study of post-analysis software for immune sequencing data. The study, taken as a whole, reports: The five TRBV segments detected at higher frequency in patients than in controls included TRBV5-6, TRBV5-1 and TRBV20-1.

No cognate antigen is known for these TCRs. Each TCR beta cDNA library carried unique molecular identifiers. TCRdb itself ran the PCR reads through MiXCR, one entry per CDR3 protein. Seen here are around 260,000 distinct CDR3 sequences, 36% observed once, and the top ten hold less than 6%. What was sequenced was blood. These receptors were taken from a girl aged 5-17 years with multiple sclerosis.

Worth noting for this clonotype: This may come from a read error, since a much larger clone is one base off. This chain connects TRBV7-6 to TRBJ2-3; 8 bases line up with TRBD2. The germline V gene has CDR1 SGHVS and CDR2 FNYEAQ. This CDR3 comprises 18 residues. The CDR3 loop reads CASSLGSPAGASTDTRYF. CDR3 sequence (DNA): TGTGCCAGCAGCTTAGGAAGTCCAGCGGGGGCCTCCACAGATACGCGGTATTTT. Filled out from reference TRBV7-6 and TRBJ2-3, the complete variable domain reads GAGVSQSPRYKVTKRGQDVALRCDPISGHVSLYWYRQALGQGPEFLTYFNYEAQQDKSGLPNDRFSAERPEGSISTLTIQRTEQRDSAMYRCASSLGSPAGASTDTRYFGPGTRLTVL.

As for this clonotype: One end of the junction fails to match germline, which may point to a read error. The gene calls are TRBV7-9 and TRBJ2-7; a weak D match, TRBD2 (6 bases). The CDR3 length is 15 residues. Looked up from germline, CDR1 is SEHNR and CDR2 is FQNEAQ (reference sequence). CDR3 sequence reads: CASSKIPGLLYERYF. The CDR3, as DNA: TGTGCCAGCAGCAAGATCCCGGGACTTCTCTACGAGCGGTACTTC.

The chain combines TRBV29-1 with TRBJ2-7; D ambiguous. V lost 2 bases, J lost 0 bases, and 8 bases lay in between. The CDR3 consists of 13 residues. Germline V gene lookup returns CDR1 SQVTM and CDR2 ANQGSEA. Here the CDR3 DNA reads TGCAGCGTTGAAATGGCCAGCTCCTACGAGCAGTACTTC. Protein sequence: CSVEMASSYEQYF.

This clonotype has a single count. A single base separates this from a much larger clone, so it may be a read error. The chain carries TRBV5-1 and TRBJ2-6; 7 bases fit TRBD1. Germline V gene sequence: CDR1 SGHRS, CDR2 YFSETQ. This CDR3 is 19 amino acids long. The CDR3 DNA follows: TGCGCCAGCAGCCACGGACAGGTCGGAGCTAACTCTGGGGCCAACGTCCGGACTTTC. Its protein is CASSHGQVGANSGANVRTF.

This clonotype was observed a single time. The chain employs TRBV7-2 and TRBJ2-7; D is tentatively TRBD1 or TRBD2 (5 bases each). Trimming left V 5 bases short and J 3 bases short, with 8 bases between. The CDR3 length is 12 residues. Germline V CDR1 and CDR2: SGHTA, FQGNSA. CDR3 sequence: CASSKGRYEQYF. The CDR3 DNA is TGTGCCAGCAGCAAGGGACGCTACGAGCAGTACTTC.

The table lists this clonotype with a few counts. The chain employs TRBV3-1 and TRBJ1-4; D call uncertain. Germline V gene data show CDR1 as LGHDT and CDR2 as YNNKEL (reference sequence). Trimming removed 4 bases at V and 0 bases at J, with 15 bases between. There are 17 residues in the CDR3. The CDR3 is CASSRGPGPPTNEKLFF. For the CDR3, the DNA is TGTGCCAGCAGCCGAGGACCCGGGCCTCCAACTAATGAAAAACTGTTTTTT. The full variable domain, in which reference TRBV3-1 and TRBJ1-4 provide the parts outside the CDR3, is DTAVSQTPKYLVTQMGNDKSIKCEQNLGHDTMYWYKQDSKKFLKIMFSYNNKELIINETVPNRFSPKSPDKAHLNLHINSLELGDSAVYFCASSRGPGPPTNEKLFFGSGTQLSVL.

At least ten counts were recorded for this clonotype. This sequence joins TRBV5-1 and TRBJ1-1; D not certain. From germline, CDR1 is SGHRS and CDR2 YFSETQ. V was trimmed by 0 bases and J by 10 bases, leaving 10 bases between them. There are 12 residues in the CDR3. The DNA of the CDR3 is TGCGCCAGCAGCTTGGCAGGCACCGGAGCTTTCTTT. Amino acid sequence: CASSLAGTGAFF.

This clonotype was found a few times. A much larger clone lies a single base off, so this may be a read error. This chain uses TRBV6-5 with TRBJ2-5; 8 positions agree with TRBD1. The CDR3 sequence is 14 residues long. J lost 5 bases, V lost 8 bases, and 10 bases had no gene match. The germline CDR1 and CDR2 sequences are MNHEY and SVGAGI. CDR3 nucleotides: TGTGCCAGCTCCCCAGGGGGGACAGGCGAGACCCAGTACTTC. Its translation: CASSPGGTGETQYF.

As for this clonotype: With a much larger clone just one base away, this may be a read error. The rearrangement joins TRBV20-1 to TRBJ2-1; D might be TRBD1 (5 bases). Germline CDR1 is DFQATT and CDR2 is SNEGSKA (reference sequence). This CDR3 region has 12 residues. CDR3 nucleotides: TGCAGTGCTAGCAGGACAAACAATAAGCAGTTCTTC. Translation gives CSASRTNNKQFF.

The rearrangement joins TRBV25-1 to TRBJ2-7, with TRBD2 matching over 7 bases. Germline V gene lookup returns CDR1 MGHDK and CDR2 SYGVNS. V shed 1 base and J 5 bases; nucleotides not matched to a gene: 5. The CDR3 length is 14 residues. CDR3 DNA: TGTGCCAGCAGTGAATCGGGGGGATTCAACGAGCAGTACTTC. Protein: CASSESGGFNEQYF.

The chain joins TRBV27 to TRBJ2-5; D perhaps matches TRBD2 (5 bases). Near its end, the DNA agrees better with TRBJ2-7, so the J call may be wrong. From germline, CDR1 is MNHEY and CDR2 SMNVEV (reference sequence). This CDR3 comprises 16 residues. Written as DNA, the CDR3 is TGTGCCAGCAGCGCTGACTACGGTGTCCCTGAGGGCGAGCAGTACTTC. Translating gives CASSADYGVPEGEQYF.

The chain employs TRBV7-2 and TRBJ1-2; unclear D gene. The CDR3 has 12 residues. CDR1 SGHTA and CDR2 FQGNSA come from the germline V gene. Trimming took 6 bases from V and 8 from J, leaving 13 bases between them. The CDR3 coding sequence is TGTGCCAGCAGGGACGGGGTTTGGGGCTACACCTTC. Translating it yields CASRDGVWGYTF.

The chain joins TRBV29-1 to TRBJ1-1; the D is unclear. V gave up 4 bases and J gave up 5 bases, with 26 bases separating them. This CDR3 has 17 amino acids. Germline lookup yields CDR1 SQVTM and CDR2 ANQGSEA. The CDR3 protein is CSVATITGEVMGTEAFF. The CDR3 DNA reads TGCAGCGTTGCTACTATCACCGGAGAGGTCATGGGTACTGAAGCTTTCTTT.

The V gene is TRBV28, the J gene TRBJ1-1; D unclear. The CDR3 is 12 amino acids. Germline V lookup: CDR1 MDHEN, CDR2 SYDVKM. Trimming removed 4 bases from V and 7 bases from J, with 10 bases in between. The CDR3 region is CASSSPRVEAFF. The CDR3 DNA reads TGTGCCAGCAGTTCCCCCCGGGTTGAAGCTTTCTTT.

V and J are TRBV7-2 and TRBJ2-2; D is possibly TRBD1 (5 bases). The V gene's germline CDR1 is SGHTA and CDR2 FQGNSA. The CDR3 has 15 amino acids. V was trimmed by 4 bases and J by 3 bases, leaving 12 bases between them. CDR3 coding DNA: TGTGCCAGCAGCTCCCAGGGAAGTTACACCGGGGAGCTGTTTTTT. Translated: CASSSQGSYTGELFF.

This clonotype has ten or more counts. The J gene is TRBJ2-3, the V gene TRBV24-1, with 7 bases identical to TRBD2. Germline lookup yields CDR1 KGHDR and CDR2 SFDVKD. This CDR3 comprises 15 residues. The trim removed 3 bases at V and 6 bases at J, leaving 8 bases unmatched. CDR3 nucleotide sequence: TGTGCCACCAGTGATCCCCCGGGGGGAGAGGATACGCAGTATTTT. Protein product: CATSDPPGGEDTQYF.

This clonotype was recorded at least ten times. V gene TRBV10-3 combines with J gene TRBJ1-1; D remains ambiguous. CDR1 and CDR2 (germline): ENHRY, SYGVKD. This CDR3 contains 12 residues. The V end was cut by 4 bases, the J end by 5 bases, with 8 bases between. The CDR3 DNA reads as TGTGCCATCAGTGGGGCAAGTACTGAAGCTTTCTTT. Its protein product is CAISGASTEAFF.